This T cell receptor beta chain was sequenced during a study of CD8 T cells in Susac syndrome. Patients with Susac syndrome met diagnostic criteria defined recently for definite or probable disease. Germline V lookup: CDR1 LNHNV, CDR2 YYDKDF (reference sequence). The CDR3 consists of 13 residues. The ends were cut back, 0 bases at V and 9 bases at J, with 9 bases in the middle. An input of roughly 0.5 to 1 ug of RNA was subjected to reverse transcription using random hexamers. It was immunoSEQ multiplex PCR that amplified TCR beta CDR3 across 54 Vbeta and 13 Jbeta. TCRdb reanalysed the immunoSEQ multiplex PCR reads using MiXCR and keeps one entry per CDR3 protein. The sample gives over 150,000 distinct CDR3 sequences, 90% to 95% of which show up once; 0.099% is in the top ten.

The sample was CD4+ T cells from PBMCs. The TCR was taken from a human donor with Susac syndrome. This chain connects TRBV15 to TRBJ2-1; perhaps TRBD2 as D (5 bases). The CDR3 loop reads CATSRDRGTEQFF. CDR3 sequence (DNA): TGTGCCACCAGCAGAGATCGGGGAACTGAGCAGTTCTTC.